The 25 T cell receptor beta chains in this list originate from one sample, sequenced in a study of T cells in localized non-small cell lung cancer. Profiled with immunoSEQ multiplex PCR; TCRdb holds only in-frame clones, not every one. The data hold about 48,000 clones, with approximately 77% observed a single time. The sample in question was peripheral blood, obtained before any cancer treatment. These receptors all stem from a man aged 40-75 years with stage I squamous cell lung carcinoma.

The V and J genes are TRBV5-8 and TRBJ2-7, with D possibly being TRBD1 (6 bases). Germline CDR1 SGHTS, CDR2 YDEGEE. V was trimmed by 5 bases and J by 7 bases, leaving 13 bases between them. This CDR3 has 12 residues. CDR3: CASSYKGVEQYF. As DNA, the CDR3 is TGTGCCAGCAGTTACAAGGGGGTGGAGCAGTACTTC. Together with reference TRBV5-8 and TRBJ2-7, the CDR3 gives the full variable domain: EAGVTQSPTHLIKTRGQQATLRCSPISGHTSVYWYQQALGLGLQFLLWYDEGEERNRGNFPPRFSGRQFPNYSSELNVNALELEDSALYLCASSYKGVEQYFGPGTRLTVT.

The rearrangement links TRBV10-3 to TRBJ1-5; no reliable D call. The CDR3 runs to 14 residues. Trimming cost V 3 bases and J 4 bases, with 10 bases left between them. CDR1 is ENHRY and CDR2 is SYGVKD in the germline V gene. The CDR3: CAISEGSLNQPQHF. As DNA, the CDR3 is TGTGCCATCAGTGAAGGGTCACTAAATCAGCCCCAGCATTTT.

The J gene is TRBJ2-5, the V gene TRBV28, with TRBD2 identical over 10 bases. The germline V gene has CDR1 MDHEN and CDR2 SYDVKM. Trimming at V came to 5 bases and at J to 4 bases, leaving 7 bases not matched to a gene. The CDR3 has 15 amino acids. CDR3 in amino acids: CASSIPSGGRETQYF. CDR3 nucleotide sequence: TGTGCCAGCAGTATTCCTAGCGGGGGTCGAGAGACCCAGTACTTC.

The chain recombines TRBV5-4 with TRBJ2-2; D tentatively reads TRBD1 or TRBD2 (6 bases each). CDR1 and CDR2 (germline): SGHNT, YYREEE (reference sequence). This CDR3 region has 15 residues. Trimming took off 4 bases at V and 5 bases at J, with 15 bases between the two ends. The CDR3 nucleotides read TGTGCCAGCAGCACGGCGGGACAAAGAACCGGGGAGCTGTTTTTT. Translated: CASSTAGQRTGELFF. Full variable domain (outside the CDR3, taken from reference TRBV5-4 and TRBJ2-2): ETGVTQSPTHLIKTRGQQVTLRCSSQSGHNTVSWYQQALGQGPQFIFQYYREEENGRGNFPPRFSGLQFPNYSSELNVNALELDDSALYLCASSTAGQRTGELFFGEGSRLTVL.

Remarks on this clone: One end of the junction fails to match germline, which may point to a read error. The chain is built from TRBV5-1 and TRBJ1-1; no clear D. Germline V gene lookup returns CDR1 SGHRS and CDR2 YFSETQ. The CDR3 is 11 amino acids. CDR3 sequence reads: CASSLDTEAFF. CDR3 bases: TGCGCCAGCAGCTTAGACACCGAAGCTTTCTTT. Based on the CDR3 plus reference TRBV5-1 and TRBJ1-1, the full variable domain is KAGVTQTPRYLIKTRGQQVTLSCSPISGHRSVSWYQQTPGQGLQFLFEYFSETQRNKGNFPGRFSGRQFSNSRSEMNVSTLELGDSALYLCASSLDTEAFFGQGTRLTVV.

This chain links TRBV18 with TRBJ2-2; D not certain. The CDR3 runs 16 residues. Trimming left V 3 bases short and J 3 bases short, with 14 bases between. Germline V gene data show CDR1 as KGHSH and CDR2 as LQKENI. This CDR3 reads CASSPFEAAHTGELFF. In DNA, the CDR3 is TGTGCCAGCTCACCGTTCGAGGCAGCTCACACCGGGGAGCTGTTTTTT.

This chain links TRBV18 with TRBJ2-1; D might be TRBD2 (6 bases). With 0 bases removed from V and 0 bases from J, the gap between germline ends came to 6 bases. The CDR3 has 15 residues. Per the germline V gene, CDR1 is KGHSH and CDR2 is LQKENI. This CDR3 is CASSPPGGSYNEQFF. For the CDR3, the DNA is TGTGCCAGCTCACCACCGGGGGGCTCCTACAATGAGCAGTTCTTC.

The chain joins TRBV18 to TRBJ1-2; maybe TRBD1 (5 bases). Germline CDR1 KGHSH, CDR2 LQKENI. The CDR3 sequence is 14 residues long. Trimming removed 5 bases from V and 3 bases from J, with 13 bases in between. Written as DNA, the CDR3 is TGTGCCAGCTCATCTCCTGACAGCTACTATGGCTACACCTTC. It encodes CASSSPDSYYGYTF.

V and J are TRBV19 and TRBJ1-5; D perhaps matches TRBD1 (6 bases). The germline gives CDR1 LNHDA, CDR2 SQIVND (reference sequence). The CDR3 runs to 15 residues. V lost 6 bases and J 2 bases, leaving 14 bases between the germline ends. CDR3 nucleotide sequence: TGTGCCAGTAGGGGGGCACCCCGGGGCAATCAGCCCCAGCATTTT. Translating it yields CASRGAPRGNQPQHF.

This chain connects TRBV2 to TRBJ2-7; D is unclear. Between the trimmed V and J ends, which lost 11 bases and 5 bases, there was a span of 16 bases. The germline V gene encodes CDR1 SNHLY and CDR2 FYNNEI. The CDR3 spans 12 residues. The CDR3 DNA reads as TGTGCCGGCCGGGTCCTCCAACACGAGCAGTACTTC. Protein: CAGRVLQHEQYF.

This clone was counted between two and nine times. J is TRBJ2-4 and V is TRBV27; 7 positions agree with TRBD2. Germline lookup yields CDR1 MNHEY and CDR2 SMNVEV (reference sequence). J gave up 7 bases and V 4 bases, and 7 bases lay outside the gene matches. The CDR3 is made up of 14 amino acids. CDR3 sequence: CASSSGDGRNIQYF. DNA of the CDR3: TGTGCCAGCAGTTCAGGAGACGGGAGGAACATTCAGTACTTC.

This chain joins TRBV9 and TRBJ2-7; D is uncertain. Trimming pared 0 bases from V and 0 bases from J, leaving 10 bases between. The CDR3 consists of 15 residues. Germline values: CDR1 SGDLS, CDR2 YYNGEE. CDR3 loop: CASSVADSSSYEQYF. CDR3 coding DNA: TGTGCCAGCAGCGTAGCTGACTCGAGCTCCTACGAGCAGTACTTC.

This rearrangement joins TRBV7-2 to TRBJ2-7; TRBD1 matches at 8 bases. This CDR3 is built from 14 residues. Germline V gene data show CDR1 as SGHTA and CDR2 as FQGNSA. J lost 4 bases, V lost 8 bases, and 10 bases had no gene match. CDR3 loop: CASGPAGGAYEQYF. The DNA for the CDR3 is TGTGCCAGCGGACCGGCAGGGGGCGCGTACGAGCAGTACTTC.

The CDR3 spells CASSFDRGNTGELFF. The CDR3 coding sequence is TGTGCCAGCAGCTTCGACAGGGGGAATACCGGGGAGCTGTTTTTT. The chain uses TRBV5-6 and TRBJ2-2; 9 positions agree with TRBD1. Germline V CDR1 and CDR2: SGHDT, YYEEEE. The CDR3 length is 15 residues. V shed 2 bases, J shed 5 bases, and the junction held 4 bases outside the gene matches.

This clone turned up a few times. This chain links TRBV28 with TRBJ2-5, with D perhaps given as TRBD1 or TRBD2 (5 bases each). Germline V CDR1 and CDR2: MDHEN, SYDVKM. This CDR3 region has 18 residues. With 3 bases removed from V and 2 bases from J, the gap between germline ends came to 22 bases. In DNA form, the CDR3 reads TGTGCCAGCAGTTTTCGACTCCTCGGGACCAAAGAACAAGAGACCCAGTACTTC. This gives the protein CASSFRLLGTKEQETQYF.

The chain has TRBV7-6 and TRBJ1-4; a possible D gene is TRBD1 (5 bases). V was clipped by 4 bases and J by 8 bases, with 17 bases between them. CDR1 is SGHVS, CDR2 FNYEAQ, per germline. This CDR3 spans 15 amino acids. CDR3: CASSSRQRGGEKLFF. CDR3 bases: TGTGCCAGCAGCTCCCGACAGCGCGGGGGGGAAAAACTGTTTTTT. The full variable domain, with the rest looked up from reference TRBV7-6 and TRBJ1-4, is GAGVSQSPRYKVTKRGQDVALRCDPISGHVSLYWYRQALGQGPEFLTYFNYEAQQDKSGLPNDRFSAERPEGSISTLTIQRTEQRDSAMYRCASSSRQRGGEKLFFGSGTQLSVL.

With regard to this clone: This sample also contains other DNA sequences that code for the same CDR3. The chain links TRBV9 to TRBJ2-7, with 9 bases aligning to TRBD1. This CDR3 spans 14 amino acids. CDR1 is SGDLS, CDR2 YYNGEE, per germline. V was clipped by 0 bases and J by 3 bases; unmatched bases: 1. For the CDR3, the DNA is TGTGCCAGCAGCGTAGGACAGGGGGACTACGAGCAGTACTTC. It codes for CASSVGQGDYEQYF.

The rearrangement links TRBV30 to TRBJ2-7, with D possibly being TRBD1 (6 bases). CDR1 GTSNPN and CDR2 SVGIG come from the germline V gene (reference sequence). Trimming removed 3 bases from V and 0 bases from J, with 9 bases in between. The CDR3 covers 13 residues. DNA for the CDR3: TGTGCCTGGAGCCGGGACATCTCCTACGAGCAGTACTTC. As protein: CAWSRDISYEQYF.

The chain has TRBV7-9 and TRBJ2-7, with D possibly called TRBD1 or TRBD2 (6 bases each). The CDR3 spans 18 residues. Trimming removed 5 bases at V and 2 bases at J, with 25 bases between. Germline CDR1 reads SEHNR; CDR2 reads FQNEAQ (reference sequence). The CDR3 DNA follows: TGTGCCAGCAGCGGAGGGAGACAGGTCCGAAACGGAACCTACGAGCAGTACTTC. Its protein product is CASSGGRQVRNGTYEQYF.

The V and J genes are TRBV29-1 and TRBJ2-7; D unresolved. CDR1 and CDR2 from the germline V gene are SQVTM and ANQGSEA. The CDR3 has 12 residues. V was cut by 2 bases and J by 7 bases, with 12 bases left in between. The CDR3, as DNA: TGCAGCGTTGAACAAAACCTTGGGGAGCAGTACTTC. Translated, it gives CSVEQNLGEQYF.

The rearrangement uses TRBV5-6 and TRBJ1-2; 7 bases are a match to TRBD1. The V segment lost 1 base and the J segment 8 bases; nucleotides outside the gene matches: 8. The CDR3 sequence is 14 residues long. Germline V CDR1 and CDR2: SGHDT, YYEEEE. The CDR3 loop reads CASSLLDRPDGYTF. The CDR3 DNA reads TGTGCCAGCAGCTTGCTGGACAGGCCGGACGGCTACACCTTC.

CDR3 in amino acids: CASSLGYNSPLHF. CDR3 bases: TGTGCCAGCAGTTTAGGATATAATTCACCCCTCCACTTT. The chain employs TRBV27 and TRBJ1-6; no clear D gene. V lost 2 bases and J 4 bases, leaving 3 bases between the germline ends. CDR1 MNHEY and CDR2 SMNVEV come from the germline V gene (reference sequence). The CDR3 is made up of 13 amino acids.

This clone was recorded at least ten times. This sequence joins TRBV2 and TRBJ2-3; D ambiguous. Trimming shortened V by 8 bases and J by 0 bases, and 12 bases separated the two germline ends. The CDR3 is 14 residues long. Looked up from germline, CDR1 is SNHLY and CDR2 is FYNNEI. The CDR3 loop is CASLRQISTDTQYF. The CDR3 DNA sequence: TGTGCCAGCCTTCGGCAGATCAGCACAGATACGCAGTATTTT. The full variable domain, completed using reference TRBV2 and TRBJ2-3, is EPEVTQTPSHQVTQMGQEVILRCVPISNHLYFYWYRQILGQKVEFLVSFYNNEISEKSEIFDDQFSVERPDGSNFTLKIRSTKLEDSAMYFCASLRQISTDTQYFGPGTRLTVL.

The sample holds one count of this clone. The chain links TRBV6-6 to TRBJ2-3, with 8 bases fitting TRBD2. V gave up 7 bases and J gave up 2 bases; unmatched junction bases: 5. The CDR3 totals 14 residues. CDR1 and CDR2 from the germline V gene are MNHNY and SVGAGI (reference sequence). This CDR3 reads CASTWRGVTDTQYF. The DNA of the CDR3 is TGTGCCAGCACCTGGCGGGGGGTCACAGATACGCAGTATTTT.

Here the CDR3 reads CASTSGTGFVEQYF. The CDR3, as DNA: TGTGCCAGCACCTCCGGGACAGGGTTTGTCGAGCAGTACTTC. The rearrangement joins TRBV6-5 to TRBJ2-7; 9 nucleotides line up with TRBD1. The CDR3 has 14 amino acids. The V gene end was trimmed by 7 bases and the J gene end by 6 bases; junction bases not matched to a gene: 10. Per the germline V gene, CDR1 is MNHEY and CDR2 is SVGAGI.